One sample yielded the 30 T cell receptor beta chains listed below, sequenced in a study of T-cell memory formation after mild COVID-19. TCRdb reprocessed the 5' RACE reads with MiXCR, giving one entry per CDR3 protein. The table lists roughly 310,000 distinct CDR3 sequences, roughly 15% of them singletons. Sequenced input: PBMCs or a T cell subset sorted from them (not recorded which). The receptors come from a man aged 18 to 30 who had mild COVID-19 (a few samples of this study predate the infection). Cell type and time point are not known.

This clonotype was counted ten times or more. V gene TRBV7-9 combines with J gene TRBJ1-5; D gene ambiguous. V was pared by 4 bases and J by 3 bases, with 7 bases between. The CDR3 is 13 residues long. Germline values: CDR1 SEHNR, CDR2 FQNEAQ (reference sequence). Written as DNA, the CDR3 is TGTGCCAGCAGCTGGGATTTCAATCAGCCCCAGCATTTT. Translating gives CASSWDFNQPQHF.

The V call is TRBV4-3, the J call TRBJ2-3; no definite D call. CDR1 and CDR2 from the germline V gene are LGHNA and YSLEER. Trimming cost V 0 bases and J 4 bases, with 11 bases left between them. The CDR3 totals 15 residues. As DNA, the CDR3 is TGCGCCAGCAGCCAAGAACCAGGTAGTGCAGATACGCAGTATTTT. As protein: CASSQEPGSADTQYF.

The rearrangement uses TRBV5-1 and TRBJ1-1, with D perhaps matching TRBD1 (6 bases). There are 16 residues in the CDR3. Between the trimmed V and J ends, which lost 6 bases and 0 bases, there was a span of 18 bases. The V gene's germline CDR1 is SGHRS and CDR2 YFSETQ. The CDR3 loop reads CASTPLGDKMNTEAFF. DNA for the CDR3: TGCGCCAGCACCCCCCTTGGGGACAAGATGAACACTGAAGCTTTCTTT.

The gene calls are TRBV6-5 and TRBJ2-1; 9 bases line up with TRBD2. CDR1 is MNHEY and CDR2 is SVGAGI in the germline V gene. Trimming at V came to 0 bases and at J to 4 bases, leaving 4 bases not matched to a gene. The CDR3 runs 16 residues. The CDR3 DNA follows: TGTGCCAGCAGTTACTCCGGCGGGGGGGATTACAATGAGCAGTTCTTC. This encodes CASSYSGGGDYNEQFF.

This clonotype has more than one count but fewer than ten. The V gene is TRBV9, the J gene TRBJ2-2; 8 bases align to TRBD1. This CDR3 comprises 17 residues. CDR1 and CDR2 (germline): SGDLS, YYNGEE. V trimming: 4 bases; J trimming: 1 base; junction bases outside the gene matches: 9. CDR3 in amino acids: CASSKTSGTGNTGELFF. In DNA, the CDR3 is TGTGCCAGCAGCAAAACCTCCGGGACAGGGAACACCGGGGAGCTGTTTTTT.

In its sample, this clonotype was seen a few times. This sequence joins TRBV12-3 or TRBV12-4 and TRBJ2-7, with D maybe TRBD1 (5 bases). The germline V and J ends were trimmed by 6 bases and 3 bases, with 12 bases remaining between them. The CDR3 is made up of 13 amino acids. Here the CDR3 DNA reads TGTGCCAGCAGGTTTGCAGGGATCTACGAGCAGTACTTC. Its protein is CASRFAGIYEQYF.

The V and J genes are TRBV28 and TRBJ1-5, with 7 positions matching TRBD1. The trim removed 7 bases at V and 2 bases at J, leaving 8 bases unmatched. Germline-derived CDR1 and CDR2 are MDHEN and SYDVKM. The CDR3 covers 15 residues. CDR3 sequence: CASNEQGRGNQPQHF. The DNA for the CDR3 is TGTGCCAGCAATGAACAGGGGAGAGGCAATCAGCCCCAGCATTTT.

The chain combines TRBV5-4 with TRBJ2-3; a possible D gene is TRBD1 (6 bases). Deletions cut 4 bases from V and 5 bases from J, with 14 bases between. The CDR3 length is 14 residues. The germline V gene has CDR1 SGHNT and CDR2 YYREEE (reference sequence). The CDR3 region has the DNA TGTGCCAGCAGCCAAACCAAAGGGGGAGATACGCAGTATTTT. It codes for CASSQTKGGDTQYF.

This clonotype was seen at least ten times. The rearrangement joins TRBV5-1 to TRBJ2-3, with D uncertain. The CDR3 spans 14 residues. Trimming removed 2 bases from V and 2 bases from J, with 9 bases in between. Per germline, CDR1 SGHRS and CDR2 YFSETQ. CDR3 sequence reads: CASSFYVNTDTQYF. The CDR3 coding sequence is TGCGCCAGCAGCTTTTACGTTAACACAGATACGCAGTATTTT.

This clonotype appeared many times. This rearrangement joins TRBV20-1 to TRBJ2-3; D gene ambiguous. The CDR3 is 13 residues long. Germline CDR1 DFQATT, CDR2 SNEGSKA (reference sequence). The germline V and J ends were trimmed by 1 base and 2 bases, with 7 bases remaining between them. CDR3 DNA sequence: TGCAGTGCTAGAGGCCCGTACACAGATACGCAGTATTTT. It translates to CSARGPYTDTQYF.

The chain couples TRBV3-1 to TRBJ1-2; 10 bases agree with TRBD1. V lost 3 bases and J lost 2; bases outside the gene matches: 3. CDR3 length: 15 residues. CDR1 is LGHDT and CDR2 is YNNKEL in the germline V gene (reference sequence). The CDR3 spells CASSHRDRGNYGYTF. DNA for the CDR3: TGTGCCAGCAGCCATCGGGACAGGGGCAACTATGGCTACACCTTC.

The V call is TRBV5-1, the J call TRBJ2-1; weak D call: TRBD1 (6 bases). Looked up from germline, CDR1 is SGHRS and CDR2 is YFSETQ. The V gene lost 0 bases and the J gene lost 5 bases, with 9 bases spanning the gap. CDR3 size: 14 residues. The CDR3 bases are TGCGCCAGCAGCTTGGCTCCAGGGGACAATGAGCAGTTCTTC. Translated, it gives CASSLAPGDNEQFF.

CDR3 DNA: TGTGCCAGCAGTTACTTTCGCTGGGAGTTCCAAGAGACCCAGTACTTC. This sequence encodes CASSYFRWEFQETQYF. V gene TRBV6-2 or TRBV6-3 combines with J gene TRBJ2-5; a possible D gene is TRBD2 (5 bases). CDR1 MNHEY and CDR2 SVGEGT come from the germline V gene. The CDR3 totals 16 residues. Trimming left V 1 base short and J 1 base short, with 13 bases between.

At least ten counts were recorded for this clonotype. The chain uses TRBV5-1 and TRBJ2-1; D may be TRBD2 (6 bases). CDR3 size: 17 residues. CDR1 SGHRS and CDR2 YFSETQ come from the germline V gene. V lost 5 bases to trimming and J lost 2 bases, with 20 bases between them. This CDR3 reads CASRDLTGTHTYNEQFF. The CDR3 region has the DNA TGCGCCAGCAGGGACCTGACCGGGACTCATACCTACAATGAGCAGTTCTTC.

This chain uses TRBV15 with TRBJ2-7, with D perhaps TRBD2 (5 bases). The germline V and J ends were trimmed by 4 bases and 2 bases, with 12 bases remaining between them. The CDR3 loop spans 14 amino acids. Germline V gives CDR1 LNHNV, CDR2 YYDKDF (reference sequence). The CDR3 DNA follows: TGTGCCACCAGCACCCGGGATCCAACCTACGAGCAGTACTTC. Its protein product is CATSTRDPTYEQYF.

This clonotype occurred many times. The chain recombines TRBV7-2 with TRBJ1-5; no clear D. V was clipped by 1 base and J by 4 bases, with 8 bases between them. The CDR3 length is 14 residues. Germline V gives CDR1 SGHTA, CDR2 FQGNSA. The CDR3 region is CASSLERSNQPQHF. The CDR3, as DNA: TGTGCCAGCAGCTTAGAACGGTCGAATCAGCCCCAGCATTTT. The variable domain in full, with the rest retrieved from reference TRBV7-2 and TRBJ1-5, is GAGVSQSPSNKVTEKGKDVELRCDPISGHTALYWYRQSLGQGLEFLIYFQGNSAPDKSGLPSDRFSAERTGGSVSTLTIQRTQQEDSAVYLCASSLERSNQPQHFGDGTRLSIL.

Remarks on this clonotype: This clone may be a read error of a much larger clone one base away. V gene TRBV7-9 combines with J gene TRBJ2-3; the match to TRBD1 covers 7 bases. Germline V CDR1 and CDR2: SEHNR, FQNEAQ (reference sequence). This CDR3 has 16 amino acids. Losses at the gene ends were 2 bases for V and 2 bases for J; bases not matched to a gene: 7. The CDR3 loop is CASSLSGRGNTDTQYF. CDR3 bases: TGTGCCAGCAGCTTATCCGGCAGGGGGAACACAGATACGCAGTATTTT.

The J gene is TRBJ2-1, the V gene TRBV20-1; D call uncertain. The CDR3 is 13 amino acids. V gave up 7 bases and J gave up 5 bases, with 15 bases separating them. CDR1 is DFQATT and CDR2 is SNEGSKA in the germline V gene (reference sequence). CDR3 residues: CSGVNRRNNEQFF. The CDR3 region has the DNA TGCAGTGGAGTCAACAGACGAAACAATGAGCAGTTCTTC.

This chain links TRBV20-1 with TRBJ1-1; 8 positions agree with TRBD1. Losses at the gene ends were 5 bases for V and 4 bases for J; bases not matched to a gene: 12. The CDR3 is made up of 15 amino acids. The V gene's germline CDR1 is DFQATT and CDR2 SNEGSKA (reference sequence). The CDR3 nucleotides are TGCAGTGCTCCAGGAGGAGGACAGGGACCCACTGAAGCTTTCTTT. Amino acids: CSAPGGGQGPTEAFF.

The rearrangement uses TRBV11-1 and TRBJ1-6, with D uncertain. V lost 3 bases and J 2 bases, leaving 8 bases between the germline ends. Germline lookup yields CDR1 SGHAT and CDR2 FQDESV (reference sequence). This CDR3 comprises 15 residues. The CDR3 loop is CASSFMNAYNSPLHF. CDR3 nucleotide sequence: TGTGCCAGCAGCTTCATGAACGCCTATAATTCACCCCTCCACTTT.

This clonotype was seen at least ten times. The chain combines TRBV5-1 with TRBJ2-7; the D gene could be TRBD1 or TRBD2 (5 bases each). This CDR3 contains 15 residues. Germline V gene lookup returns CDR1 SGHRS and CDR2 YFSETQ. Trimming cost V 0 bases and J 2 bases, with 12 bases left between them. In DNA form, the CDR3 reads TGCGCCAGCAGCTTGGACGGGACCCCCACCTACGAGCAGTACGTC. The encoded protein is CASSLDGTPTYEQYV.

The rearrangement uses TRBV7-9 and TRBJ2-5; 7 bases line up with TRBD1. CDR1 SEHNR and CDR2 FQNEAQ come from the germline V gene (reference sequence). With 4 bases clipped from V and 1 base from J, the junction kept 3 bases outside the gene matches. This CDR3 comprises 14 residues. CDR3 protein: CASSSWTGQETQYF. In nucleotides, the CDR3 is TGTGCCAGCAGCTCGTGGACAGGCCAAGAGACCCAGTACTTC.

This clonotype occurred a few times. This chain links TRBV5-1 with TRBJ2-2; D may be TRBD1 (5 bases). CDR1 SGHRS and CDR2 YFSETQ come from the germline V gene. V lost 4 bases, J lost 6 bases, and 19 bases lay in between. The CDR3 loop spans 16 amino acids. This chain's CDR3 is CASSARQWAYAGELFF. CDR3 nucleotides: TGCGCCAGCAGCGCCCGACAGTGGGCTTACGCCGGGGAGCTGTTTTTT.

The V call is TRBV15, the J call TRBJ2-7; 7 bases are shared with TRBD1. The CDR3 is 14 amino acids. The germline V gene encodes CDR1 LNHNV and CDR2 YYDKDF (reference sequence). V was clipped by 5 bases and J by 2 bases; unmatched bases: 6. CDR3 residues: CATSPRQGPYEQYF. The CDR3 coding sequence is TGTGCCACCAGCCCTCGACAGGGCCCCTACGAGCAGTACTTC.

This chain links TRBV5-1 with TRBJ2-3; TRBD1 aligns across 10 bases. The CDR3 has 17 amino acids. Losses at the gene ends were 5 bases for V and 1 base for J; bases not matched to a gene: 10. Germline V lookup: CDR1 SGHRS, CDR2 YFSETQ. The CDR3 protein is CASRSGTGDEGTDTQYF. CDR3 nucleotides: TGCGCCAGCAGGTCCGGGACAGGGGATGAAGGCACAGATACGCAGTATTTT.

The chain employs TRBV7-2 and TRBJ2-1, with 7 nucleotides matching TRBD1. Looked up from germline, CDR1 is SGHTA and CDR2 is FQGNSA. The trim removed 11 bases at V and 5 bases at J, leaving 9 bases unmatched. The length of the CDR3 is 13 residues. The CDR3, as DNA: TGTGCCTCCGGAGGACAGGTAAACAATGAGCAGTTCTTC. This gives the protein CASGGQVNNEQFF. Full variable domain (rest looked up from reference TRBV7-2 and TRBJ2-1): GAGVSQSPSNKVTEKGKDVELRCDPISGHTALYWYRQSLGQGLEFLIYFQGNSAPDKSGLPSDRFSAERTGGSVSTLTIQRTQQEDSAVYLCASGGQVNNEQFFGPGTRLTVL.

The sample holds a few counts of this clonotype. This chain links TRBV20-1 with TRBJ1-1; weak D call: TRBD1 (5 bases). The V end lost 3 bases, the J end lost 5 bases, and 10 bases lay between the germline ends. Germline loops: CDR1 DFQATT, CDR2 SNEGSKA (reference sequence). The CDR3 is made up of 12 amino acids. The CDR3 sequence: CSASEGWTEAFF. The DNA of the CDR3 is TGCAGTGCTAGTGAGGGGTGGACTGAAGCTTTCTTT.

J is TRBJ1-5 and V is TRBV27; TRBD1 matches 8 bases. The CDR3 spans 14 residues. V lost 4 bases and J lost 7; bases outside the gene matches: 6. Looked up from germline, CDR1 is MNHEY and CDR2 is SMNVEV (reference sequence). Here the CDR3 DNA reads TGTGCCAGCAGTTCTCTGGGACAGGCCCAGCCCCAGCATTTT. Its translation: CASSSLGQAQPQHF.

The J gene is TRBJ1-1, the V gene TRBV6-5, with D possibly matching TRBD1 (5 bases). Germline V lookup: CDR1 MNHEY, CDR2 SVGAGI. V lost 5 bases to trimming and J lost 0 bases, with 10 bases between them. The CDR3 runs 14 residues. The CDR3 bases are TGTGCCAGCAGTGGATGGGGCATGAACACTGAAGCTTTCTTT. Its translation: CASSGWGMNTEAFF.

In regard to this clonotype: At one end the junction does not follow the germline gene, possibly because of a read error. This chain links TRBV15 with TRBJ1-1, with D tentatively TRBD1 (5 bases). The CDR3 covers 16 residues. The germline CDR1 and CDR2 sequences are LNHNV and YYDKDF (reference sequence). CDR3 amino acids: CATSRGQGSGNTEDFF. In DNA, the CDR3 is TGTGCCACCAGCAGAGGTCAGGGCTCGGGGAACACTGAAGATTTCTTT.